This TCR beta chain was obtained from a study of graft-versus-host responses after intestinal transplantation. The protocol was immunoSEQ multiplex PCR, while the TCRdb copy is restricted to in-frame clones and leaves out a portion. The sample records about 110,000 clones, just over 90% being singletons. Overall study findings and caveats: Recipient marrow held GvH clones, some first seen in ileum or blood.

The CDR3 has 15 residues. CDR1 and CDR2 from the germline V gene are MDHEN and SYDVKM. The trim removed 3 bases at V and 0 bases at J, leaving 2 bases unmatched. This clone was detected once. The antigen is not known. This specimen consisted of unstimulated CD4+ T cells sorted from spleen or lymph node cells, obtained before transplant. V usage is TRBV28 and J usage is TRBJ1-3, with 7 bases lining up with TRBD1. The sequence was obtained from a human donor who was the organ donor for an intestinal transplant. The CDR3 sequence is CASSLGQNSGNTIYF. Written as DNA, the CDR3 is TGTGCCAGCAGTTTGGGACAGAACTCTGGAAACACCATATATTTT.